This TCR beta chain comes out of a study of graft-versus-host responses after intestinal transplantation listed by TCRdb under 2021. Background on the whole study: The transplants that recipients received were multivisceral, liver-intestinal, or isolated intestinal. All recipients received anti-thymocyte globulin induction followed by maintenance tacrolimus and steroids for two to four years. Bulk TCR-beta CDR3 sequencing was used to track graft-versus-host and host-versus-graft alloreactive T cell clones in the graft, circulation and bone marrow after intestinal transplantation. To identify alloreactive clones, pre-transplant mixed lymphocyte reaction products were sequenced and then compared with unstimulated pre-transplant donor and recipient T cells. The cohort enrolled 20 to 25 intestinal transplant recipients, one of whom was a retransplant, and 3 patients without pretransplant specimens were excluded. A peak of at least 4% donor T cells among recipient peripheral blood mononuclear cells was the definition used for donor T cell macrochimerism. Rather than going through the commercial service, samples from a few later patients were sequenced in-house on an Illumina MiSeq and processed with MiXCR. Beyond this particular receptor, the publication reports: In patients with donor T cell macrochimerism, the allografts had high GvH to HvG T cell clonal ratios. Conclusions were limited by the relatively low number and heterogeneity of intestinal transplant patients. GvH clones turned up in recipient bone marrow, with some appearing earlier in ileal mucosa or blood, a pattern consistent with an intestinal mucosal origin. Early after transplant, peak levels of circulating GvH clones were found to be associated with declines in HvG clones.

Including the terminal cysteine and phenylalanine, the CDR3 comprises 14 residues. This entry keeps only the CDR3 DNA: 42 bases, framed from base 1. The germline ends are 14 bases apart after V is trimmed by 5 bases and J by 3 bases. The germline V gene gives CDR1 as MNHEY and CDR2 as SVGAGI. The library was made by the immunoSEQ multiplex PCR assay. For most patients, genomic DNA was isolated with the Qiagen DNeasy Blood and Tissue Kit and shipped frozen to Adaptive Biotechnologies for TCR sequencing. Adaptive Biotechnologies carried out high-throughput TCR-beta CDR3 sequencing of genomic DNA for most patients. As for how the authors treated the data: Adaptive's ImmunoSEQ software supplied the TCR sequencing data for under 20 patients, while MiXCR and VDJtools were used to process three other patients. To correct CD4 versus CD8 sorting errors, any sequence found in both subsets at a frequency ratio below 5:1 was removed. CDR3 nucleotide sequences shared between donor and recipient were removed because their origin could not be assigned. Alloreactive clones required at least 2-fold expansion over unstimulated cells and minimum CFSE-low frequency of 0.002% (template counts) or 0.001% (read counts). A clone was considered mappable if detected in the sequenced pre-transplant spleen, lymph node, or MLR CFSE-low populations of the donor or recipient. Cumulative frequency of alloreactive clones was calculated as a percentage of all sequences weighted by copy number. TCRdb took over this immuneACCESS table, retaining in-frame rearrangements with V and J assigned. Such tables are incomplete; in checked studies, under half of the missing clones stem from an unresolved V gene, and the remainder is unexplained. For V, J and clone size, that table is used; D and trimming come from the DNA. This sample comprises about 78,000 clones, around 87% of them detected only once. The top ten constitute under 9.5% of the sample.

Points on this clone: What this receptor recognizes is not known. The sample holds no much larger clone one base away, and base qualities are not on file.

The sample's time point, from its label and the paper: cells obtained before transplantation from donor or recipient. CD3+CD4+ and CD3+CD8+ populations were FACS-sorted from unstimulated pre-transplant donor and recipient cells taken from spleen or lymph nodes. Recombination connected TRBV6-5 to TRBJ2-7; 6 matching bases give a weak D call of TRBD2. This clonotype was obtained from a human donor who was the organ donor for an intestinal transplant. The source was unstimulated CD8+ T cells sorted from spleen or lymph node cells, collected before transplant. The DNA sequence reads TGTGCCAGCAGTGCCGGGACTGAATACTACGAGCAGTACTTC. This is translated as CASSAGTEYYEQYF.